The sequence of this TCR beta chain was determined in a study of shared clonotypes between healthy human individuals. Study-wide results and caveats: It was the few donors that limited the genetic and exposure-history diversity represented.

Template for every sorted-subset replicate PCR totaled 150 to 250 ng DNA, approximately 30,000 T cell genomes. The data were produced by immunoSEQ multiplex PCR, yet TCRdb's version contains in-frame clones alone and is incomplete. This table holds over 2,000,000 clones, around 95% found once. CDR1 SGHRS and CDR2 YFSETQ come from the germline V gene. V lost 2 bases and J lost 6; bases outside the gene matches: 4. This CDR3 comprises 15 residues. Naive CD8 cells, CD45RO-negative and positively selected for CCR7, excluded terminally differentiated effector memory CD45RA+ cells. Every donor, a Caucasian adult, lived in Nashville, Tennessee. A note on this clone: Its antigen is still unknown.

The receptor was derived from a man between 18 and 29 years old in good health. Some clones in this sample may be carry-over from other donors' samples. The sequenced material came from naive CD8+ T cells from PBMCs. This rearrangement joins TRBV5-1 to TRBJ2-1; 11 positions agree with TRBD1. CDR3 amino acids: CASSFDGTGGNEQFF. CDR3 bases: TGCGCCAGCAGCTTTGACGGGACAGGGGGCAATGAGCAGTTCTTC.